Shown below are 16 T cell receptor beta chains from a single sample sequenced in a study of identical twins (TCRdb year 2016). The library was obtained by 5' RACE. Sequencing was performed on an Illumina HiSeq 2000. TCRdb cleaned the public reads at Q25 with fastp, built clones with MiXCR and kept in-frame beta chains. Identical CDR3 protein sequences are pooled into one entry, listed with their most common genes and DNA. The sample has around 530,000 distinct CDR3 sequences on record, around 15% of them singletons. About 0.47% of the sample rests with the top ten. The data also belong to a second study, concerning yellow fever vaccine responses in identical twins.

Sequenced: CD4+ T cells sorted from blood. The receptors were gathered from a woman younger than 30 in good health.

This clonotype appeared a few times. J is TRBJ2-7 and V is TRBV14; TRBD1 matches at 8 bases. Germline V gene sequence: CDR1 SGHDN, CDR2 FVKESK. The CDR3 covers 14 residues. Germline trimming cut 6 bases from V and 4 bases from J; bases unmatched to any gene: 8. The CDR3, as DNA: TGTGCCAGCAGTGGGTACAGGGGGATATACGAGCAGTACTTC. Protein sequence: CASSGYRGIYEQYF.

V and J are TRBV11-3 and TRBJ1-2; no clear D gene. The germline V and J ends were trimmed by 2 bases and 3 bases, with 19 bases remaining between them. This CDR3 has 17 amino acids. Germline V gene lookup returns CDR1 SGHNT and CDR2 YENEEA. The CDR3 protein is CASSLRGADGLDYGYTF. In nucleotides, the CDR3 is TGTGCCAGCAGCTTACGGGGAGCTGATGGATTAGACTATGGCTACACCTTC.

The V call is TRBV14, the J call TRBJ2-6; 8 nucleotides line up with TRBD1. Germline CDR1 SGHDN, CDR2 FVKESK. The length of the CDR3 is 19 residues. V dropped 2 bases and J dropped 2; count of bases not matched to a gene: 11. This chain's CDR3 is CASSQNRTGTRPGANVLTF. In nucleotides, the CDR3 is TGTGCCAGCAGCCAAAACCGGACAGGGACCCGGCCTGGGGCCAACGTCCTGACTTTC.

The chain recombines TRBV19 with TRBJ2-1; D is uncertain. The CDR3 totals 16 residues. Germline V lookup: CDR1 LNHDA, CDR2 SQIVND (reference sequence). Trimming took 2 bases from V and 2 from J, leaving 13 bases between them. The CDR3 spells CASSIPLSKAYNEQFF. CDR3 DNA sequence: TGTGCCAGTAGTATACCCCTATCCAAAGCCTACAATGAGCAGTTCTTC.

The rearrangement links TRBV11-2 to TRBJ2-5, with 16 bases aligning to TRBD2. J was trimmed by 4 bases and V by 3 bases; bases with no gene match: 17. The CDR3 is 21 residues long. CDR1 SGHAT and CDR2 FQNNGV come from the germline V gene. The CDR3 here is CASSFSPQGTSGRAALETQYF. The CDR3 bases are TGTGCCAGCAGCTTTTCCCCTCAGGGGACTAGCGGGAGGGCCGCTTTAGAGACCCAGTACTTC.

J is TRBJ2-3 and V is TRBV9; no reliable D call. V was clipped by 0 bases and J by 1 base, with 9 bases between them. CDR3 size: 15 residues. Germline CDR1 SGDLS, CDR2 YYNGEE. The CDR3 sequence is CASSVVYTGTDTQYF. DNA of the CDR3: TGTGCCAGCAGCGTAGTGTACACCGGCACAGATACGCAGTATTTT.

V usage is TRBV7-2 and J usage is TRBJ2-3; TRBD1 is a possible D gene (5 bases). The germline CDR1 and CDR2 sequences are SGHTA and FQGNSA. Trimming cost V 9 bases and J 4 bases, with 14 bases left between them. The CDR3 has 13 residues. The CDR3 bases are TGTGCCAGTTCCCAGGGTTGGGCAGATACGCAGTATTTT. This codes for CASSQGWADTQYF. The full variable domain, completed using reference TRBV7-2 and TRBJ2-3, is GAGVSQSPSNKVTEKGKDVELRCDPISGHTALYWYRQSLGQGLEFLIYFQGNSAPDKSGLPSDRFSAERTGGSVSTLTIQRTQQEDSAVYLCASSQGWADTQYFGPGTRLTVL.

This clonotype was counted a few times. The rearrangement uses TRBV12-3 or TRBV12-4 and TRBJ2-2; 13 bases line up with TRBD2. V lost 6 bases, J lost 5 bases, and 6 bases stayed unmatched. The CDR3 extends over 16 amino acids. For the CDR3, the DNA is TGTGCCAGCAGCTGGACTAGCGGGAGCGGGACCGGGGAGCTGTTTTTT. It encodes CASSWTSGSGTGELFF.

V is TRBV12-5 and J is TRBJ2-1; D is uncertain. Between the trimmed V and J ends, which lost 2 bases and 0 bases, there was a span of 8 bases. Per the germline V gene, CDR1 is LGHNT and CDR2 is FRNRAP. CDR3 length: 15 amino acids. CDR3 sequence (DNA): TGTGCTAGTGGTTTGATGGCGTTCTCCTACAATGAGCAGTTCTTC. It codes for CASGLMAFSYNEQFF.

This clonotype was picked up a small number of times. V gene TRBV5-1 combines with J gene TRBJ1-1; D ambiguous. CDR1 is SGHRS and CDR2 is YFSETQ in the germline V gene. V gave up 4 bases and J gave up 1 base, with 11 bases separating them. The CDR3 loop spans 14 amino acids. For the CDR3, the DNA is TGCGCCAGCAGCCTGACGTGGGGGAACACTGAAGCTTTCTTT. This codes for CASSLTWGNTEAFF.

This clonotype has at least ten counts. V usage is TRBV5-1 and J usage is TRBJ1-1; D may be TRBD1 (5 bases). Germline CDR1 reads SGHRS; CDR2 reads YFSETQ. The V end was cut by 4 bases, the J end by 5 bases, with 9 bases between. The CDR3 is 12 residues long. CDR3 in amino acids: CASSTGETEAFF. DNA for the CDR3: TGCGCCAGCAGCACGGGGGAAACTGAAGCTTTCTTT.

Here the CDR3 reads CAITPGQVNTEAFF. CDR3 DNA: TGTGCCATCACCCCGGGACAGGTGAACACTGAAGCTTTCTTT. This chain connects TRBV10-3 to TRBJ1-1; 8 positions match TRBD1. J lost 0 bases, V lost 7 bases, and 4 bases had no gene match. Germline CDR1 ENHRY, CDR2 SYGVKD. The CDR3 contains 14 residues.

The gene calls are TRBV28 and TRBJ1-1; the D is unclear. The germline V and J ends were trimmed by 6 bases and 0 bases, with 11 bases remaining between them. CDR1 and CDR2 (germline): MDHEN, SYDVKM. The CDR3 covers 14 residues. This CDR3 reads CASRLSRLNTEAFF. The CDR3, as DNA: TGTGCCAGCAGACTTTCCCGGCTGAACACTGAAGCTTTCTTT. The variable domain in full, completed from reference TRBV28 and TRBJ1-1, reads DVKVTQSSRYLVKRTGEKVFLECVQDMDHENMFWYRQDPGLGLRLIYFSYDVKMKEKGDIPEGYSVSREKKERFSLILESASTNQTSMYLCASRLSRLNTEAFFGQGTRLTVV.

This clonotype came up many times. This chain joins TRBV20-1 and TRBJ2-7, with TRBD2 as a possible D gene (5 bases). The CDR3 length is 11 residues. From germline, CDR1 is DFQATT and CDR2 SNEGSKA (reference sequence). V dropped 6 bases and J dropped 4 bases, with 10 bases sitting between them. This chain's CDR3 is CSARTSYEQYV. The DNA of the CDR3 is TGCAGTGCCCGGACTTCTTACGAGCAGTACGTC.

The chain carries TRBV4-1 and TRBJ2-5; 10 bases line up with TRBD1. Germline V gives CDR1 MGHRA, CDR2 YSYEKL. Trimming at V came to 2 bases and at J to 7 bases, leaving 7 bases not matched to a gene. The CDR3 consists of 15 residues. As DNA, the CDR3 is TGCGCCAGCAGCCAACCGGGACAGGGGACGGGGACCCAGTACTTC. Its protein is CASSQPGQGTGTQYF.

There are a few counts of this clonotype. The chain joins TRBV18 to TRBJ1-4, with D unresolved. Looked up from germline, CDR1 is KGHSH and CDR2 is LQKENI. Trimming removed 3 bases from V and 1 base from J, with 12 bases in between. This CDR3 region has 16 residues. The CDR3 loop reads CASSPLRTETNEKLFF. The CDR3 DNA reads TGTGCCAGCTCACCCTTAAGGACGGAAACTAATGAAAAACTGTTTTTT.